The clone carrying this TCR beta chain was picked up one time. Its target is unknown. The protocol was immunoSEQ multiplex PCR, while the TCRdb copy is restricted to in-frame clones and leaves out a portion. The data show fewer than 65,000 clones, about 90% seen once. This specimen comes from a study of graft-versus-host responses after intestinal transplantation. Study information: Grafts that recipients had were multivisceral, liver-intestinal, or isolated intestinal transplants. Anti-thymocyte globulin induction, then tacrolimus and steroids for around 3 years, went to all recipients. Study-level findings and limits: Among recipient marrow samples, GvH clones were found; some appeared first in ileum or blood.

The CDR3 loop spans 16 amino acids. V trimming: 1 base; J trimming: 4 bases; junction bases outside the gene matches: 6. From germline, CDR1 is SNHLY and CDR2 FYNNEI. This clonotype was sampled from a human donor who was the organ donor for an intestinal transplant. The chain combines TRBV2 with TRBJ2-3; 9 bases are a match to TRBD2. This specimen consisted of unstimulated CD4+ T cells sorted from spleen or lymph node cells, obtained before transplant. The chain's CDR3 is CASSEVAGGGADTQYF. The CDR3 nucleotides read TGTGCCAGCAGTGAAGTCGCGGGAGGGGGGGCAGATACGCAGTATTTT.